Below, 20 T cell receptor beta chains from the same sample are listed, as sequenced in a study of T cells in Graves' hyperthyroidism and ophthalmopathy. TCR beta CDR3 sequences were amplified from RNA transcripts. HTBI primers drove first-round RT-PCR of the TCR CDR3. TCRdb passed the multiplex PCR reads through MiXCR, listing each CDR3 protein once. The sample holds fewer than 550,000 distinct CDR3 sequences, approximately 15% seen once. Material: blood. The receptors derive from a young woman with Graves' hyperthyroidism.

This clonotype was detected many times. This chain connects TRBV20-1 to TRBJ1-4; D uncertain. Trimming removed 6 bases from V and 4 bases from J, with 6 bases in between. Looked up from germline, CDR1 is DFQATT and CDR2 is SNEGSKA (reference sequence). The CDR3 is 11 residues long. The CDR3 loop reads CSATINEKLFF. Written as DNA, the CDR3 is TGCAGTGCCACTATTAATGAAAAACTGTTTTTT.

This clonotype was seen once. This chain joins TRBV6-2 or TRBV6-3 and TRBJ2-1, with 8 bases aligning to TRBD1. The trim removed 5 bases at V and 0 bases at J, leaving 9 bases unmatched. The CDR3 has 17 amino acids. CDR1 is MNHEY and CDR2 is SVGEGT in the germline V gene. DNA for the CDR3: TGTGCCAGCAGTGCCCCAGGGGGCGGCAGCTCCTACAATGAGCAGTTCTTC. Translated, it gives CASSAPGGGSSYNEQFF.

The chain recombines TRBV3-1 with TRBJ2-1, with a tentative D call TRBD2 (7 bases). CDR3 size: 18 residues. V was cut by 4 bases and J by 2 bases, with 21 bases left in between. Germline CDR1 LGHDT, CDR2 YNNKEL (reference sequence). The CDR3 nucleotides read TGTGCCAGCAGCCGCACGGGGGAGGGGGACGGCCCCTACAATGAGCAGTTCTTC. As protein: CASSRTGEGDGPYNEQFF.

This clonotype was counted ten times or more. The chain joins TRBV3-1 to TRBJ2-7, with 11 bases matching TRBD2. The germline gives CDR1 LGHDT, CDR2 YNNKEL (reference sequence). The ends lost 1 base at V and 4 bases at J; junction bases unmatched: 6. CDR3 size: 16 residues. This CDR3 reads CASSQGLAGGSYEQYF. In DNA, the CDR3 is TGTGCCAGCAGCCAAGGCCTAGCGGGGGGAAGTTACGAGCAGTACTTC.

This clonotype was seen at least ten times. This sequence joins TRBV6-1 and TRBJ1-1; D is unclear. The CDR3 has 13 residues. V dropped 1 base and J dropped 0 bases, with 3 bases sitting between them. Germline CDR1 is MNHNS and CDR2 is SASEGT. The DNA for the CDR3 is TGTGCCAGCAGTGAAGGTCTGAACACTGAAGCTTTCTTT. This translates into CASSEGLNTEAFF.

The V gene is TRBV29-1, the J gene TRBJ2-1, with D perhaps TRBD2 (6 bases). The length of the CDR3 is 13 residues. Trimming pared 4 bases from V and 4 bases from J, leaving 11 bases between. Germline V CDR1 and CDR2: SQVTM, ANQGSEA. CDR3 sequence: CSVARDLYNEQFF. The CDR3 coding sequence is TGCAGCGTTGCCCGGGACTTATACAATGAGCAGTTCTTC.

In its sample, this clonotype was seen many times. The CDR3 DNA reads as TGTGCTAGTGGTATGGGCCTAGCGTCGCGATCCTACAATGAGCAGTTCTTC. Protein sequence: CASGMGLASRSYNEQFF. V is TRBV12-5 and J is TRBJ2-1, with D possibly TRBD2 on 6 matching bases. This CDR3 spans 17 amino acids. CDR1 is LGHNT, CDR2 FRNRAP, per germline. V shed 5 bases and J shed 1 base, with 18 bases lying between them. Using reference TRBV12-5 and TRBJ2-1 for the parts outside the CDR3, the full variable domain is DARVTQTPRHKVTEMGQEVTMRCQPILGHNTVFWYRQTMMQGLELLAYFRNRAPLDDSGMPKDRFSAEMPDATLATLKIQPSEPRDSAVYFCASGMGLASRSYNEQFFGPGTRLTVL.

The rearrangement uses TRBV19 and TRBJ2-1, with D hard to call. The CDR3 has 15 residues. Germline lookup yields CDR1 LNHDA and CDR2 SQIVND (reference sequence). V lost 7 bases and J lost 3, with 16 bases in between. This CDR3 is CASTKRSAGYNEQFF. The CDR3 coding sequence is TGTGCCAGTACGAAACGGAGCGCAGGCTACAATGAGCAGTTCTTC.

This clonotype was recorded many times. CDR3 nucleotides: TGCAGTGCTATGGGAATGTTGGGACCCCTTGCCTCCTACAATGAGCAGTTCTTC. Translating it yields CSAMGMLGPLASYNEQFF. The chain joins TRBV20-1 to TRBJ2-1, with D perhaps given as TRBD1 or TRBD2 (5 bases each). Germline V gene data show CDR1 as DFQATT and CDR2 as SNEGSKA (reference sequence). The CDR3 is 18 residues long. Trimming pared 4 bases from V and 0 bases from J, leaving 22 bases between.

Many counts were recorded for this clonotype. This chain uses TRBV7-2 with TRBJ2-1; D is uncertain. The CDR3 is 14 amino acids. V was pared by 5 bases and J by 5 bases, with 13 bases between. Germline values: CDR1 SGHTA, CDR2 FQGNSA. This CDR3 reads CASSPLDFNNEQFF. CDR3 nucleotide sequence: TGTGCCAGCAGCCCTCTGGATTTTAACAATGAGCAGTTCTTC.

This chain joins TRBV20-1 and TRBJ2-2; 9 positions match TRBD2. The trim removed 5 bases at V and 5 bases at J, leaving 15 bases unmatched. Germline values: CDR1 DFQATT, CDR2 SNEGSKA (reference sequence). The CDR3 is 17 residues long. The CDR3 DNA reads as TGCAGTGCTCGACCGATAGGGACTAGCAGATCGACCGGGGAGCTGTTTTTT. Protein: CSARPIGTSRSTGELFF.

V usage is TRBV6-5 and J usage is TRBJ2-2; D perhaps matches TRBD2 (5 bases). The V end was cut by 4 bases, the J end by 7 bases, with 16 bases between. CDR3 length: 15 amino acids. CDR1 is MNHEY and CDR2 is SVGAGI in the germline V gene. The CDR3 is CASSSPTSRDGELFF. The CDR3 bases are TGTGCCAGCAGTTCCCCGACGTCGAGGGACGGGGAGCTGTTTTTT.

This CDR3 reads CASGAQGTNEKLFF. DNA for the CDR3: TGTGCCAGCGGCGCACAGGGAACTAATGAAAAACTGTTTTTT. The chain recombines TRBV7-9 with TRBJ1-4; D is perhaps TRBD1 (6 bases). Trimming cost V 8 bases and J 1 base, with 11 bases left between them. In germline, CDR1 is SEHNR, CDR2 FQNEAQ (reference sequence). The CDR3 has 14 residues.

CDR3 loop: CASSLSWGSSYNSPLHF. In nucleotides, the CDR3 is TGTGCCAGCAGTTTATCATGGGGATCCTCCTATAATTCACCCCTCCACTTT. The chain couples TRBV27 to TRBJ1-6; no definite D call. V lost 0 bases, J lost 0 bases, and 9 bases lay in between. The CDR3 is made up of 17 amino acids. Per germline, CDR1 MNHEY and CDR2 SMNVEV (reference sequence).

This chain links TRBV12-3 or TRBV12-4 with TRBJ1-5, with 9 nucleotides matching TRBD1. The CDR3 is 15 residues long. V lost 6 bases to trimming and J lost 6 bases; unmatched junction nucleotides: 9. CDR3 loop: CASSPSGTGFQPQHF. CDR3 nucleotides: TGTGCCAGCAGCCCATCCGGGACAGGGTTTCAGCCCCAGCATTTT.

Concerning this clonotype: This may stem from a read error, because a much larger clone lies one nucleotide away. The rearrangement links TRBV12-3 or TRBV12-4 to TRBJ1-1; tentatively, D is TRBD1 (6 bases). The CDR3 has 13 amino acids. The CDR3 bases are TGTGCCAGCAGCCGAGGGGGTCCCACTGAAGCTTCCTTT. Protein product: CASSRGGPTEASF.

The sample holds many counts of this clonotype. The chain uses TRBV9 and TRBJ2-7; possibly TRBD1 for D (6 bases). V lost 0 bases, J lost 5 bases, and 12 bases lay in between. CDR1 is SGDLS and CDR2 is YYNGEE in the germline V gene. CDR3 length: 14 amino acids. The CDR3 loop is CASSVAQGWDEQYF. The CDR3 nucleotides read TGTGCCAGCAGCGTAGCTCAGGGGTGGGACGAGCAGTACTTC.

The rearrangement links TRBV3-1 to TRBJ2-7; D gene uncertain. The germline V gene encodes CDR1 LGHDT and CDR2 YNNKEL (reference sequence). The CDR3 spans 14 residues. Trimming removed 3 bases at V and 1 base at J, with 10 bases between. CDR3 bases: TGTGCCAGCAGCCAGGTGAGGCCGTCCTACGAGCAGTACTTC. It is translated as CASSQVRPSYEQYF.

This clonotype came up many times. The rearrangement uses TRBV20-1 and TRBJ2-1; D is ambiguous. The length of the CDR3 is 13 residues. V lost 3 bases to trimming and J lost 0 bases, with 6 bases between them. Germline loops: CDR1 DFQATT, CDR2 SNEGSKA (reference sequence). The CDR3 protein is CSARSGSYNEQFF. CDR3 in DNA: TGCAGTGCTAGGTCGGGCTCCTACAATGAGCAGTTCTTC.

This chain joins TRBV5-6 and TRBJ2-5; D is possibly TRBD1 (5 bases). The CDR3 spans 13 residues. V lost 5 bases, J lost 3 bases, and 11 bases lay in between. Germline CDR1 and CDR2: SGHDT and YYEEEE. The CDR3 loop reads CASRFVGEETQYF. The CDR3 DNA reads as TGTGCCAGCAGGTTCGTAGGGGAAGAGACCCAGTACTTC.